The 13 T cell receptor beta chains reported below all come from one sample, sequenced in a study of cytotoxic CD8 clonotypes in ibrutinib-treated CLL. Some clones are missing from TCRdb's copy, which holds only in-frame ones; the method was immunoSEQ multiplex PCR. The sample includes around 70,000 clones, about nine tenths of them seen just once. The sequences come from PBMCs, collected after 12 months of ibrutinib treatment. Receptors originate from a human donor with chronic lymphocytic leukemia.

This clone was seen only a few times. The V call is TRBV4-1, the J call TRBJ1-1, with no clear D. V lost 1 base to trimming and J lost 11 bases, with 11 bases between them. Per germline, CDR1 MGHRA and CDR2 YSYEKL. CDR3 length: 12 residues. The CDR3 bases are TGCGCCAGCAGCCAAGGGGGAGCAAGTGCTTTCTTT. This translates into CASSQGGASAFF.

V is TRBV4-3 and J is TRBJ1-1; 7 nucleotides line up with TRBD1. J gave up 4 bases and V 2 bases, and 4 bases lay outside the gene matches. The V gene's germline CDR1 is LGHNA and CDR2 YSLEER. The CDR3 runs 14 residues. In nucleotides, the CDR3 is TGCGCCAGCAGCCAACGACAGGGTCTCACTGAAGCTTTCTTT. Translating gives CASSQRQGLTEAFF.

CDR3 sequence reads: CASSPPGLSYYEQYF. The CDR3, as DNA: TGCGCCAGCAGCCCCCCGGGACTTTCTTATTACGAGCAGTACTTC. The genes are TRBV5-1 and TRBJ2-7; maybe TRBD2 (6 bases). The CDR3 runs to 15 residues. With 4 bases removed from V and 4 bases from J, the gap between germline ends came to 18 bases. From germline, CDR1 is SGHRS and CDR2 YFSETQ.

As concerns this clone: A junction boundary mismatches the germline segment, possibly from a read error. The chain combines TRBV2 with TRBJ1-2; 10 nucleotides align to TRBD1. Per germline, CDR1 SNHLY and CDR2 FYNNEI. This CDR3 is built from 17 residues. The CDR3 DNA reads as TGTGCCAGCCTCGAGATAAGGACAGGGGGACGGCACTATGGCTGCACCTTC. This encodes CASLEIRTGGRHYGCTF. Filled out from reference TRBV2 and TRBJ1-2, the complete variable domain reads EPEVTQTPSHQVTQMGQEVILRCVPISNHLYFYWYRQILGQKVEFLVSFYNNEISEKSEIFDDQFSVERPDGSNFTLKIRSTKLEDSAMYFCASLEIRTGGRHYGCTFGSGTRLTVV.

This clone came up a few times. This chain links TRBV6-6 with TRBJ2-7; 8 positions match TRBD2. The junction had 6 bases not matched to a gene; V was cut back by 0 bases and J by 5 bases. Germline CDR1 is MNHNY and CDR2 is SVGAGI (reference sequence). The CDR3 has 15 amino acids. The CDR3 region is CASSYSGTSSHEQYF. In nucleotides, the CDR3 is TGTGCCAGCAGTTACTCGGGGACTAGTAGCCACGAGCAGTACTTC.

The CDR3: CASSYFGQSSGNTIYF. As DNA, the CDR3 is TGTGCCAGCAGTTACTTTGGACAAAGCTCTGGAAACACCATATATTTT. This rearrangement joins TRBV6-5 to TRBJ1-3; a weak D match, TRBD1 (5 bases). Germline values: CDR1 MNHEY, CDR2 SVGAGI. Trimming pared 1 base from V and 0 bases from J, leaving 10 bases between. The length of the CDR3 is 16 residues.

The chain is built from TRBV30 and TRBJ1-4, with D possibly matching TRBD1 (6 bases). V was cut by 0 bases and J by 7 bases, with 12 bases left in between. CDR1 and CDR2 from the germline V gene are GTSNPN and SVGIG (reference sequence). The CDR3 runs to 14 residues. The CDR3 bases are TGTGCCTGGAGTGTACAGGCAGGGGCTGAAAAACTGTTTTTT. The encoded protein is CAWSVQAGAEKLFF.

The rearrangement links TRBV9 to TRBJ1-1; no clear D gene. CDR3 length: 14 amino acids. Germline values: CDR1 SGDLS, CDR2 YYNGEE. V lost 2 bases and J lost 0, with 8 bases in between. The CDR3 here is CASSVGWVNTEAFF. In DNA form, the CDR3 reads TGTGCCAGCAGCGTGGGATGGGTGAACACTGAAGCTTTCTTT.

The gene calls are TRBV6-6 and TRBJ1-1; tentatively, D is TRBD1 (6 bases). In germline, CDR1 is MNHNY, CDR2 SVGAGI (reference sequence). The CDR3 covers 15 residues. The V gene lost 2 bases and the J gene lost 4 bases, with 14 bases spanning the gap. The CDR3 DNA sequence: TGTGCCAGCAGTTACGGGAGGGGGAGGCCCACTGAAGCTTTCTTT. Its protein product is CASSYGRGRPTEAFF.

The chain couples TRBV9 to TRBJ1-2, with D perhaps matching TRBD1 (6 bases). Germline lookup yields CDR1 SGDLS and CDR2 YYNGEE. V was shortened by 4 bases and J by 5 bases, with 15 bases between the two germline ends. CDR3 size: 14 residues. This CDR3 reads CASSQGSDRYGYTF. In nucleotides, the CDR3 is TGTGCCAGCAGCCAGGGCAGCGACAGGTATGGCTACACCTTC. Looking up the rest from reference TRBV9 and TRBJ1-2 gives the full variable domain: DSGVTQTPKHLITATGQRVTLRCSPRSGDLSVYWYQQSLDQGLQFLIQYYNGEERAKGNILERFSAQQFPDLHSELNLSSLELGDSALYFCASSQGSDRYGYTFGSGTRLTVV.

The chain uses TRBV18 and TRBJ1-4; D is unclear. CDR3 size: 13 residues. From germline, CDR1 is KGHSH and CDR2 LQKENI. Trimming cost V 2 bases and J 8 bases, with 9 bases left between them. The CDR3 here is CASSPRASEKLFF. The CDR3 region has the DNA TGTGCCAGCTCACCAAGGGCCAGCGAAAAACTGTTTTTT.

The chain joins TRBV5-1 to TRBJ1-2; no firm D call. The CDR3 extends over 14 amino acids. Germline V gene lookup returns CDR1 SGHRS and CDR2 YFSETQ. V was pared by 3 bases and J by 0 bases, with 9 bases between. The CDR3 here is CASSSQTTNYGYTF. In nucleotides, the CDR3 is TGCGCCAGCAGCTCACAGACTACTAACTATGGCTACACCTTC.

This chain uses TRBV7-9 with TRBJ2-3; 7 positions match TRBD1. Per the germline V gene, CDR1 is SEHNR and CDR2 is FQNEAQ (reference sequence). V gave up 5 bases and J gave up 2 bases; unmatched junction bases: 7. The length of the CDR3 is 15 residues. CDR3 loop: CASSPRQGDTDTQYF. CDR3 bases: TGTGCCAGCAGCCCGCGACAGGGTGACACAGATACGCAGTATTTT.